These 9 T cell receptor beta chains were sequenced from one sample in a study of cytomegalovirus exposure and HLA in healthy donors. 60 Vbeta and 13 Jbeta primers were used in PCR. The repertoire was sequenced with immunoSEQ multiplex PCR; TCRdb's copy has only in-frame clones and lacks some. Here the sample spans about 150,000 clones, 79% being singletons. Sequences were obtained from PBMCs. The receptors derive from a woman in her forties in good health and CMV-seropositive.

CDR3 residues: CASSYGGQAGNYEQYF. The CDR3 nucleotides read TGCGCCAGCAGCTATGGGGGACAGGCGGGGAACTACGAGCAGTACTTC. The J gene is TRBJ2-5, the V gene TRBV5-1, with 8 bases aligning to TRBD1. The J call may be faulty, since TRBJ2-7 better matches the DNA end. Germline loops: CDR1 SGHRS, CDR2 YFSETQ. The CDR3 sequence is 16 residues long.

The chain employs TRBV6-4 and TRBJ2-1; 10 nucleotides align to TRBD2. The V segment lost 3 bases and the J segment 11 bases; nucleotides outside the gene matches: 10. Germline V CDR1 and CDR2: MRHNA, SNTAGT. This CDR3 spans 15 amino acids. This chain's CDR3 is CASSEERLAGAKQFF. The CDR3 bases are TGTGCCAGCAGTGAGGAGCGACTAGCGGGCGCAAAGCAGTTCTTC.

V and J are TRBV5-1 and TRBJ1-3; 7 bases fit TRBD1. Trimming cost V 0 bases and J 2 bases; bases outside gene matches: 8. CDR3 length: 17 residues. The V gene's germline CDR1 is SGHRS and CDR2 YFSETQ. This CDR3 reads CASSLGVYRGPGNTIYF. The CDR3 DNA reads as TGCGCCAGCAGCTTGGGGGTATACAGGGGACCTGGAAACACCATATATTTT.

The V gene is TRBV5-1, the J gene TRBJ2-3, with D perhaps TRBD1 (6 bases). Germline V CDR1 and CDR2: SGHRS, YFSETQ. Trimming removed 0 bases at V and 4 bases at J, with 12 bases between. The CDR3 runs to 15 residues. The CDR3 sequence is CASSLEQGHSDTQYF. The CDR3 nucleotides read TGCGCCAGCAGCTTGGAACAGGGCCATTCAGATACGCAGTATTTT.

As concerns this clone: Germline is not matched at one junction end, which may reflect a read error. The rearrangement links TRBV30 to TRBJ1-2; no definite D call. The length of the CDR3 is 15 residues. Germline V gene sequence: CDR1 GTSNPN, CDR2 SVGIG (reference sequence). The CDR3 protein is CAWSAAHGPDYGCTF. The CDR3 DNA reads as TGTGCCTGGAGTGCTGCCCATGGACCGGACTATGGCTGCACCTTC.

The rearrangement links TRBV6-5 to TRBJ2-7, with D tentatively TRBD2 (6 bases). V was clipped by 6 bases and J by 7 bases, with 10 bases between them. CDR1 and CDR2 from the germline V gene are MNHEY and SVGAGI. The CDR3 contains 11 residues. The CDR3 coding sequence is TGTGCCAGCAGACTGGCGGGAGAGCAGTACTTC. This sequence encodes CASRLAGEQYF.

The chain joins TRBV4-1 to TRBJ2-3; 9 nucleotides line up with TRBD1. This CDR3 region has 16 residues. Trimming removed 1 base from V and 2 bases from J; junction bases left unmatched: 4. Germline CDR1 and CDR2: MGHRA and YSYEKL. The CDR3 nucleotides read TGCGCCAGCAGCCAAGCCACAGGGGGCTCCACAGATACGCAGTATTTT. Translation: CASSQATGGSTDTQYF.

The genes are TRBV5-1 and TRBJ2-1; possibly TRBD1 for D (6 bases). This CDR3 contains 14 residues. Trimming removed 5 bases at V and 7 bases at J, with 16 bases between. From germline, CDR1 is SGHRS and CDR2 YFSETQ. Here the CDR3 reads CASRVGWTVNEQFF. The CDR3 nucleotides are TGCGCCAGCAGAGTGGGGTGGACAGTGAATGAGCAGTTCTTC.

The chain is built from TRBV7-9 and TRBJ1-4; 9 nucleotides agree with TRBD1. Germline V gene sequence: CDR1 SEHNR, CDR2 FQNEAQ (reference sequence). The junction had 6 bases not matched to a gene; V was cut back by 5 bases and J by 8 bases. The CDR3 covers 14 residues. CDR3 sequence reads: CASSQGQGGEKLFF. CDR3 nucleotides: TGTGCCAGCAGCCAGGGACAGGGAGGGGAAAAACTGTTTTTT.